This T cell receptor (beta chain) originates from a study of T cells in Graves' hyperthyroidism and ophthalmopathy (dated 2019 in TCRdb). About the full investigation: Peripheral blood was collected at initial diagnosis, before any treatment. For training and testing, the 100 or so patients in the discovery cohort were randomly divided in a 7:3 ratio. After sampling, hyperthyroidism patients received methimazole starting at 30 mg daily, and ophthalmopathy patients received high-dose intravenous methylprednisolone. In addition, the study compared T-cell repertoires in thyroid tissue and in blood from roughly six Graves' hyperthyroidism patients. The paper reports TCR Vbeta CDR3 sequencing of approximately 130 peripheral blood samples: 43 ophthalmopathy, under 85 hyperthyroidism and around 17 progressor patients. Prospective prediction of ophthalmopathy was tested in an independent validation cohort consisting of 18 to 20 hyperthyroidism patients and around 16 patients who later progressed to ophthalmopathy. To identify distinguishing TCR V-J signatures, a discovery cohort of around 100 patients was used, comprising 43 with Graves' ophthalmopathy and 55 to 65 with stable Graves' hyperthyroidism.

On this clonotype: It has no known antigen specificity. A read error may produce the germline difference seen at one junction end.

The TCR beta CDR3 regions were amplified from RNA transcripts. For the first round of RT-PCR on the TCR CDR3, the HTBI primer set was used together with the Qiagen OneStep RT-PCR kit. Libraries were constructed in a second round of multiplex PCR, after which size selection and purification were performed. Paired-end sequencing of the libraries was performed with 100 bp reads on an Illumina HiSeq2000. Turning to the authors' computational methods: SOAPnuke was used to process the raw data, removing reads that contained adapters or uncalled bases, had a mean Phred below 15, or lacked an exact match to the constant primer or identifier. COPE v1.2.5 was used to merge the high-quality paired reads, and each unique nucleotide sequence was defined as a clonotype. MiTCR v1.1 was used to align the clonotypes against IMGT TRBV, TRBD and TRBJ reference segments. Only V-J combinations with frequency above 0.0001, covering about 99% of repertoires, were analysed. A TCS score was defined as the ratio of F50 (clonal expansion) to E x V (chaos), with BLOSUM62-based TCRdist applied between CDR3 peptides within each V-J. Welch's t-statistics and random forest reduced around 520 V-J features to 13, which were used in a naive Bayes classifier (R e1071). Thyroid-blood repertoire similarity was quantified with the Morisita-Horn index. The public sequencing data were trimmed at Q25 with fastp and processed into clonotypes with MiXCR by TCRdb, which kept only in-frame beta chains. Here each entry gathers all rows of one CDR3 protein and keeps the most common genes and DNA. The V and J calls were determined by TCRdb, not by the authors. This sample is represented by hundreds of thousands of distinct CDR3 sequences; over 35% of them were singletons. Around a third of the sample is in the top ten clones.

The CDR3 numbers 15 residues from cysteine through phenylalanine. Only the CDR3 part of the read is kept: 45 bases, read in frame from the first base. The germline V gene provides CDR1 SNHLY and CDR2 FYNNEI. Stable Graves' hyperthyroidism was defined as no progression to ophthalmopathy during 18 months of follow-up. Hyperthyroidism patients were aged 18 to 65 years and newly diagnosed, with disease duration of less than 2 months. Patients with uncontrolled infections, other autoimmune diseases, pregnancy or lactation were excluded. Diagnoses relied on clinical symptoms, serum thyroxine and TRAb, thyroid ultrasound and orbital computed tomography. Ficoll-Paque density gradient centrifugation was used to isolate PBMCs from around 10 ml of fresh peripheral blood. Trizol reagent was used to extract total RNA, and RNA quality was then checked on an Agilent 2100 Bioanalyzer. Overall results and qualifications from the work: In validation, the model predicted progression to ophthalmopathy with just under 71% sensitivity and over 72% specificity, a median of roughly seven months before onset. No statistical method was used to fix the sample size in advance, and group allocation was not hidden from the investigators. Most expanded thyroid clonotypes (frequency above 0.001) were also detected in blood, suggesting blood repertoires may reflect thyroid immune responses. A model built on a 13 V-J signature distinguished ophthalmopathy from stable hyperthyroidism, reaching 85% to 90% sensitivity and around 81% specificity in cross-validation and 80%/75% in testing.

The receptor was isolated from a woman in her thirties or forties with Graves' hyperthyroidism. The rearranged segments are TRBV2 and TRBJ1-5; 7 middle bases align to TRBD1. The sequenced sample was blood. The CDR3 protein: CASSQVTGVVQPQHF. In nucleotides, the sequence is TGCGCCAGCAGCCAGGTTACAGGGGTGGTTCAGCCCCAGCATTTT.